Presented here are 15 T cell receptor beta chains from one specimen sequenced in a study of control samples from healthy donors and cancer patients. The repertoire was sequenced with immunoSEQ multiplex PCR; TCRdb's copy has only in-frame clones and lacks some. The data show 150,000 or so clones, 70% to 90% seen once. Sequencing was carried out using blood. The receptor set was obtained from a man under 40 in good health.

The chain carries TRBV3-1 (or the pseudogene TRBV3-2) and TRBJ2-3; D is perhaps TRBD2 (5 bases). V was trimmed by 7 bases and J by 6 bases, leaving 17 bases between them. CDR1 is LGHDT and CDR2 is YNNKEL in the germline V gene (reference sequence). This CDR3 region has 14 residues. The CDR3 nucleotides read TGTGCCAGCATGGAGAGCGGCCAAAGGGATACGCAGTATTTT. The encoded protein is CASMESGQRDTQYF.

V gene TRBV7-9 combines with J gene TRBJ1-4; a weak D match, TRBD1 (6 bases). V lost 5 bases, J lost 5 bases, and 12 bases lay in between. The CDR3 covers 14 residues. Germline loops: CDR1 SEHNR, CDR2 FQNEAQ (reference sequence). The CDR3 loop is CASSHGQQNEKLFF. The CDR3 DNA reads as TGTGCCAGCAGCCACGGACAGCAAAATGAAAAACTGTTTTTT.

The table lists this clone with a count of one. The chain employs TRBV7-2 and TRBJ1-3; tentative D call: TRBD1 (5 bases). The CDR3 is made up of 16 amino acids. V was shortened by 1 base and J by 9 bases, with 19 bases between the two germline ends. Germline V gene data show CDR1 as SGHTA and CDR2 as FQGNSA. This chain's CDR3 is CASSLVTGGSKGTIYF. Written as DNA, the CDR3 is TGTGCCAGCAGCTTAGTTACCGGGGGGTCCAAGGGCACCATATATTTT.

The chain joins TRBV19 to TRBJ1-1; tentative D call: TRBD1 (6 bases). CDR1 is LNHDA, CDR2 SQIVND, per germline (reference sequence). The CDR3 is 15 residues long. The V gene lost 7 bases and the J gene lost 5 bases, with 20 bases spanning the gap. The CDR3 region is CASKTESNRDTEAFF. The CDR3 DNA follows: TGTGCCAGTAAAACCGAGTCTAACAGGGATACTGAAGCTTTCTTT.

The chain couples TRBV11-3 to TRBJ1-1; D is perhaps TRBD1 (5 bases). The CDR3 is 13 amino acids. Trimming took 5 bases from V and 4 from J, leaving 11 bases between them. Germline CDR1 reads SGHNT; CDR2 reads YENEEA. DNA for the CDR3: TGTGCCAGCAGCGGGGGTTCGGGCACTGAAGCTTTCTTT. It specifies CASSGGSGTEAFF.

In its sample, this clone was seen a few times. Different DNA sequences within this sample yield the same CDR3. V and J are TRBV11-3 and TRBJ1-1; D remains unclear. This CDR3 is 13 amino acids long. The germline CDR1 and CDR2 sequences are SGHNT and YENEEA. Trimming removed 5 bases from V and 1 base from J, with 8 bases in between. The CDR3 here is CASSLNQNTEAFF. The CDR3 nucleotides read TGTGCCAGCAGCCTAAACCAGAACACTGAAGCTTTCTTT.

The chain joins TRBV12-3 or TRBV12-4 to TRBJ1-3; D is ambiguous. There are 11 residues in the CDR3. V lost 7 bases and J 7 bases, leaving 8 bases between the germline ends. The CDR3 DNA sequence: TGTGCCAGCACCCCCGGTAACACCATATATTTT. Its protein is CASTPGNTIYF.

The V call is TRBV20-1, the J call TRBJ2-3; no reliable D call. Germline V gene sequence: CDR1 DFQATT, CDR2 SNEGSKA (reference sequence). The CDR3 spans 11 residues. V shed 2 bases and J shed 2 bases, with 2 bases lying between them. The chain's CDR3 is CSARHTDTQYF. Here the CDR3 DNA reads TGCAGTGCTAGACACACAGATACGCAGTATTTT.

The chain recombines TRBV10-3 with TRBJ1-6; no clear D. CDR1 is ENHRY, CDR2 SYGVKD, per germline. The CDR3 consists of 13 residues. V lost 7 bases and J lost 7, with 11 bases in between. The CDR3 coding sequence is TGTGCCATCACCAAGGGTGGGAATTCACCCCTCCACTTT. It specifies CAITKGGNSPLHF.

This clone was found a few times. J is TRBJ2-3 and V is TRBV7-9; 12 nucleotides line up with TRBD2. This CDR3 contains 15 residues. Trimming removed 5 bases from V and 5 bases from J; junction bases left unmatched: 5. Germline CDR1 and CDR2: SEHNR and FQNEAQ (reference sequence). This chain's CDR3 is CASSPRTSGIDTQYF. CDR3 nucleotide sequence: TGTGCCAGCAGCCCCAGGACTAGCGGGATAGATACGCAGTATTTT. Combining the CDR3 with reference TRBV7-9 and TRBJ2-3 gives the whole variable domain DTGVSQNPRHKITKRGQNVTFRCDPISEHNRLYWYRQTLGQGPEFLTYFQNEAQLEKSRLLSDRFSAERPKGSFSTLEIQRTEQGDSAMYLCASSPRTSGIDTQYFGPGTRLTVL.

The CDR3 reads CASSQSTSGSGGDTQYF. Written as DNA, the CDR3 is TGTGCCAGCAGCCAGAGCACTAGCGGGAGTGGGGGGGATACGCAGTATTTT. The chain employs TRBV4-2 and TRBJ2-3; 11 nucleotides agree with TRBD2. The germline CDR1 and CDR2 sequences are LGHNA and YNFKEQ. V was pared by 3 bases and J by 6 bases, with 11 bases of the junction left unmatched. The CDR3 is made up of 17 amino acids.

The table lists this clone with a few counts. This chain uses TRBV15 with TRBJ1-1; D is unclear. In germline, CDR1 is LNHNV, CDR2 YYDKDF (reference sequence). This CDR3 has 11 residues. V gave up 5 bases and J gave up 11 bases, with 12 bases separating them. In nucleotides, the CDR3 is TGTGCCACCAGCTCAGACCTGGAGGCTTTCTTT. It specifies CATSSDLEAFF.

The chain recombines TRBV3-1 (or the pseudogene TRBV3-2) with TRBJ2-2; 12 nucleotides line up with TRBD2. Germline CDR1 and CDR2: LGHDT and YNNKEL (reference sequence). V lost 2 bases and J lost 8; bases outside the gene matches: 9. This CDR3 spans 17 amino acids. This CDR3 is CASSQLSSGRATGELFF. The CDR3 DNA reads as TGTGCCAGCAGCCAACTCTCTAGCGGGAGGGCCACTGGGGAGCTGTTTTTT.

This chain uses TRBV2 with TRBJ2-2, with D perhaps TRBD1 or TRBD2 (5 bases each). V dropped 2 bases and J dropped 0 bases, with 13 bases sitting between them. The CDR3 consists of 17 residues. CDR1 is SNHLY, CDR2 FYNNEI, per germline. In DNA, the CDR3 is TGTGCCAGCAGTGAATTGGGACGGAAAACGAACACCGGGGAGCTGTTTTTT. Translation gives CASSELGRKTNTGELFF.

The J gene is TRBJ1-6, the V gene TRBV12-3 or TRBV12-4; D is uncertain. The CDR3 has 13 residues. The V end lost 1 base, the J end lost 10 bases, and 8 bases lay between the germline ends. CDR3 amino acids: CASSLGAESPLHF. In nucleotides, the CDR3 is TGTGCCAGCAGTTTAGGGGCTGAATCACCCCTCCACTTT.